The 19 T cell receptor beta chains reported below all come from one sample, sequenced in a study of blood T cells in healthy people across ages. The authors ran a second PCR of 7 to 11 cycles using a sample-barcoded 5' primer and a J-beta primer mix. TCRdb re-derived calls from the 5' RACE reads in MiXCR, one entry per CDR3 protein. The sample consists of around 780,000 distinct CDR3 sequences, more than 55% of them appearing once. The sequencing input was blood. These receptors came from a man aged 35-49 years in good health.

The chain is built from TRBV7-6 and TRBJ2-1; 10 bases fit TRBD1. V lost 5 bases and J lost 9; bases outside the gene matches: 7. From germline, CDR1 is SGHVS and CDR2 FNYEAQ. The CDR3 is 14 residues long. This CDR3 reads CASSRQGAGVEQFF. CDR3 nucleotides: TGTGCCAGCAGCCGACAGGGGGCGGGGGTTGAGCAGTTCTTC.

This clonotype was detected a few times. The CDR3, as DNA: TGTGCCAGCAGCCGACGACAGCATGAAGCTTTCTTT. Protein product: CASSRRQHEAFF. V usage is TRBV3-1 and J usage is TRBJ1-1; a weak D match, TRBD1 (5 bases). Trimming removed 4 bases from V and 7 bases from J, with 10 bases in between. Germline V gives CDR1 LGHDT, CDR2 YNNKEL (reference sequence). The CDR3 is 12 residues long.

V is TRBV3-1 and J is TRBJ2-5; possible D gene TRBD1, 5 bases. The DNA end lines up better with TRBJ2-7; the J call may be wrong. Per the germline V gene, CDR1 is LGHDT and CDR2 is YNNKEL (reference sequence). This CDR3 has 14 amino acids. DNA for the CDR3: TGTGCCAGCAGCCAAGCAATTAGGGGCTCCGAGCAGTACTTC. Translated, it gives CASSQAIRGSEQYF.

This clonotype was seen more than once but under ten times. The chain joins TRBV4-1 to TRBJ2-3; 12 bases are a match to TRBD1. This CDR3 contains 18 residues. The V gene's germline CDR1 is MGHRA and CDR2 YSYEKL. V lost 2 bases to trimming and J lost 5 bases; unmatched junction nucleotides: 11. The CDR3 here is CASSQPEGQGAPIDTQYF. CDR3 nucleotides: TGCGCCAGCAGCCAACCAGAGGGACAGGGGGCGCCCATAGATACGCAGTATTTT.

For the CDR3, the DNA is TGTGCCAGCAGGACCGTCAATGTTGGCTACACCTTC. Translated, it gives CASRTVNVGYTF. V and J are TRBV6-2 or TRBV6-3 and TRBJ1-2; D gene uncertain. V was pared by 6 bases and J by 7 bases, with 12 bases between. This CDR3 is built from 12 residues. CDR1 and CDR2 (germline): MNHEY, SVGEGT.

This sequence joins TRBV19 and TRBJ2-1; 7 positions match TRBD2. V gave up 1 base and J gave up 7 bases; unmatched junction bases: 7. Germline V CDR1 and CDR2: LNHDA, SQIVND (reference sequence). The CDR3 sequence is 15 residues long. CDR3 loop: CASSIGRAGGNEQFF. The CDR3 region has the DNA TGTGCCAGTAGTATAGGGAGAGCCGGGGGGAATGAGCAGTTCTTC.

V usage is TRBV4-2 and J usage is TRBJ1-2; TRBD1 aligns across 12 bases. V gave up 5 bases and J gave up 7 bases; unmatched junction bases: 8. From germline, CDR1 is LGHNA and CDR2 YNFKEQ. The CDR3 totals 15 residues. CDR3 in DNA: TGTGCCAGCAGCGTTGGGACAGGGGGCGCGAGTGGCTACACCTTC. It yields the protein CASSVGTGGASGYTF.

The chain employs TRBV14 and TRBJ1-2; 9 bases fit TRBD1. Germline CDR1 is SGHDN and CDR2 is FVKESK. The CDR3 is 18 amino acids. V was clipped by 4 bases and J by 7 bases; unmatched bases: 19. The CDR3 reads CASSPWEGQGQNRSGYTF. As DNA, the CDR3 is TGTGCCAGCAGCCCTTGGGAGGGACAGGGACAGAACCGCTCTGGCTACACCTTC.

This clonotype was recorded a few times. The chain couples TRBV12-3 or TRBV12-4 to TRBJ2-1, with 11 bases lining up with TRBD1. With 6 bases clipped from V and 4 bases from J, the junction kept 5 bases outside the gene matches. The CDR3 has 15 amino acids. CDR3 DNA: TGTGCCAGCAGCTTCGGGACAGGGGGATACAATGAGCAGTTCTTC. Translation: CASSFGTGGYNEQFF.

This clonotype is a singleton in its sample. The chain links TRBV7-2 to TRBJ2-3; D is uncertain. There are 15 residues in the CDR3. With 3 bases removed from V and 0 bases from J, the gap between germline ends came to 10 bases. Germline lookup yields CDR1 SGHTA and CDR2 FQGNSA. CDR3: CASSLRRRSTDTQYF. CDR3 DNA: TGTGCCAGCAGCTTGCGACGGAGAAGCACAGATACGCAGTATTTT.

This chain links TRBV14 with TRBJ2-5; D call uncertain. The CDR3 length is 14 residues. V was trimmed by 1 base and J by 5 bases, leaving 11 bases between them. The germline gives CDR1 SGHDN, CDR2 FVKESK. The CDR3 region is CASSQAGLLETQYF. The CDR3 DNA follows: TGTGCCAGCAGCCAAGCAGGCCTTCTGGAGACCCAGTACTTC.

This clonotype was detected only a few times. The chain carries TRBV7-2 and TRBJ2-1; D not resolved. Trimming cost V 3 bases and J 8 bases, with 14 bases left between them. The CDR3 loop spans 14 amino acids. The germline V gene encodes CDR1 SGHTA and CDR2 FQGNSA. The CDR3 nucleotides read TGTGCCAGCAGCTTTAAAGTTAGTGGGGATGAGCAGTTCTTC. Translation gives CASSFKVSGDEQFF. The full variable domain, completed using reference TRBV7-2 and TRBJ2-1, is GAGVSQSPSNKVTEKGKDVELRCDPISGHTALYWYRQSLGQGLEFLIYFQGNSAPDKSGLPSDRFSAERTGGSVSTLTIQRTQQEDSAVYLCASSFKVSGDEQFFGPGTRLTVL.

This chain links TRBV28 with TRBJ1-2; 8 nucleotides align to TRBD1. The CDR3 runs 15 residues. V trimming: 4 bases; J trimming: 4 bases; junction bases outside the gene matches: 8. CDR1 is MDHEN and CDR2 is SYDVKM in the germline V gene. Written as DNA, the CDR3 is TGTGCCAGCAGTTCCACCGACAGGGGTGCCTATGGCTACACCTTC. This translates into CASSSTDRGAYGYTF.

This clonotype was detected a few times. V is TRBV29-1 and J is TRBJ2-7; no clear D gene. Trimming removed 3 bases at V and 0 bases at J, with 9 bases between. CDR1 and CDR2 (germline): SQVTM, ANQGSEA. The CDR3 has 13 amino acids. This CDR3 reads CSVEVSSSYEQYF. CDR3 bases: TGCAGCGTTGAGGTATCGAGCTCCTACGAGCAGTACTTC.

The chain has TRBV29-1 and TRBJ2-7; 7 bases are shared with TRBD1. The V gene's germline CDR1 is SQVTM and CDR2 ANQGSEA. The CDR3 has 15 residues. V shed 6 bases, J shed 10 bases, and the junction held 21 bases outside the gene matches. The CDR3 loop reads CSVENRDLKKGAQYF. Here the CDR3 DNA reads TGCAGCGTGGAAAACCGGGACCTGAAAAAGGGGGCCCAGTACTTC.

A few counts support this clonotype. This chain connects TRBV5-1 to TRBJ2-3, with 8 bases lining up with TRBD2. Germline CDR1 is SGHRS and CDR2 is YFSETQ. With 2 bases clipped from V and 3 bases from J, the junction kept 8 bases outside the gene matches. The CDR3 sequence is 16 residues long. CDR3 sequence reads: CASSFDGRANTDTQYF. CDR3 nucleotide sequence: TGCGCCAGCAGCTTTGACGGGAGGGCCAATACAGATACGCAGTATTTT.

In its sample, this clonotype was seen a few times. The rearrangement joins TRBV5-1 to TRBJ2-1; 11 nucleotides match TRBD2. The germline V gene has CDR1 SGHRS and CDR2 YFSETQ. This CDR3 is built from 19 residues. The J segment lost 2 bases and the V segment lost 0 bases, leaving 10 bases of the junction unmatched. The CDR3 sequence is CASSLEGTSGQLAYNEQFF. In DNA form, the CDR3 reads TGCGCCAGCAGCTTGGAAGGGACTAGCGGCCAGCTCGCCTACAATGAGCAGTTCTTC.

The chain uses TRBV27 and TRBJ2-1; D gene ambiguous. Trimming took off 6 bases at V and 4 bases at J, with 7 bases between the two ends. CDR1 and CDR2 from the germline V gene are MNHEY and SMNVEV (reference sequence). The CDR3 has 12 amino acids. DNA of the CDR3: TGTGCCAGCAGGCCCAATTACAATGAGCAGTTCTTC. Its protein product is CASRPNYNEQFF.

V and J are TRBV11-2 and TRBJ1-2, with D uncertain. Germline loops: CDR1 SGHAT, CDR2 FQNNGV. Trimming removed 4 bases at V and 3 bases at J, with 15 bases between. The length of the CDR3 is 15 residues. The chain's CDR3 is CASSSRATSDYGYTF. The CDR3 DNA sequence: TGTGCCAGCAGCTCCCGGGCAACCTCTGACTATGGCTACACCTTC.